Sequencing of this T cell receptor (beta chain) was carried out in a study of blood T cell repertoires in COVID-19. Here immunoSEQ multiplex PCR was the method, and the copy in TCRdb shows in-frame clones only, minus some. The table has 200,000 or so clones, 65% to 85% seen once. V lost 3 bases, J lost 2 bases, and 2 bases stayed unmatched. The germline V gene has CDR1 SGHTA and CDR2 FQGNSA. This CDR3 comprises 15 residues. The clonotype was recovered from a man aged 60-69 years with active or convalescent COVID-19. The source material was peripheral blood. V is TRBV7-2 and J is TRBJ2-3, with 10 nucleotides matching TRBD2. The CDR3 DNA reads TGTGCCAGCAGCTTCGGGACTAGCGCCACAGATACGCAGTATTTT. This encodes CASSFGTSATDTQYF.